A selection of T cell receptor beta chains follows, all from one sample in a study of T cells after somatic rescue of genetic block. The repertoire was sequenced with immunoSEQ multiplex PCR; TCRdb's copy has only in-frame clones and lacks some. The table includes 65,000 to 70,000 clones, 92% detected once. The sample comprised peripheral blood mononuclear cells (PBMCs). Receptors originate from a man in his forties. CDR3s include the opening cysteine and the closing phenylalanine or tryptophan. The D gene is left open where the match is weak. Expanded clones get a size class; other rows say once, few or many, or leave the size out.

abundance,v_gene,d_gene,j_gene,len,CDR3nt,CDR3aa
-,TRBV7-9,-,TRBJ1-6,16,TGTGCCAGCAGCGGGAGGGGGAGCTCCTATAATTCACCCCTCCACTTT,CASSGRGSSYNSPLHF
-,TRBV28,-,TRBJ1-2,14,TGTGCCAGCAGTTCCCTGCCCTCTAACTATGGCTACACCTTC,CASSSLPSNYGYTF
-,TRBV5-6,TRBD1,TRBJ1-1,14,TGTGCCAGCAAAGCGGAGGGGGCAAGCACTGAAGCTTTCTTT,CASKAEGASTEAFF
-,TRBV9,-,TRBJ2-7,14,TGTGCCAGCAGCGTAGGGCGGATAGTCAACGAGCAGTACTTC,CASSVGRIVNEQYF
-,TRBV7-9,-,TRBJ1-2,17,TGTGCCAGCAGCTTGGAGTTTTATCGCAGGGAGGACTATGGCTACACCTTC,CASSLEFYRREDYGYTF
-,TRBV27,TRBD1,TRBJ1-2,13,TGTGCCAGCAGTCCCAGGGGGCTCTATGGCTACACCTTC,CASSPRGLYGYTF
-,TRBV28,TRBD1,TRBJ2-3,12,TGTGCCAGCAGCTTTAGGGACAGGGGCCCATATTTT,CASSFRDRGPYF
-,TRBV5-4,TRBD1,TRBJ1-2,14,TGTGCCAGCAGCTACCTGGACAGGGTGGATGGCTACACCTTC,CASSYLDRVDGYTF
-,TRBV11-2,-,TRBJ2-2,12,TGTGCCAGCAGCTTAATTGCCGGGGAGCTGTTTTTT,CASSLIAGELFF
-,TRBV13,TRBD1,TRBJ2-2,13,TGTGCCAGCAGCTTAGGGGGACAGGGGGAGCTGTTTTTT,CASSLGGQGELFF
-,TRBV27,TRBD1,TRBJ2-7,15,TGTGCCAGCAGAGAGGACAGGGGGGACTCCTACGAGCAGTACTTC,CASREDRGDSYEQYF
-,TRBV29-1,-,TRBJ2-3,16,TGCAGCGTTGAAGATCTATTCCTCTGGGGGACAGATACGCAGTATTTT,CSVEDLFLWGTDTQYF
-,TRBV6-5,-,TRBJ2-5,15,TGTGCCAGCAGTTACTCGAGGGCGGGCCAAGAGACCCAGTACTTC,CASSYSRAGQETQYF
-,TRBV4-1,-,TRBJ1-5,13,TGCGCCAGCAGCCAAGACGGCGATCAGCCCCAGCATTTT,CASSQDGDQPQHF
-,TRBV4-1,TRBD2,TRBJ2-7,16,TGCGCCAGCAGCCAAGCCTCCGGGACTAGGACCTACGAGCAGTACTTC,CASSQASGTRTYEQYF
-,TRBV9,-,TRBJ2-1,17,TGTGCCAGCAGCGTAGGGGAGAGGGACACCCGATACAATGAGCAGTTCTTC,CASSVGERDTRYNEQFF
-,TRBV25-1,-,TRBJ2-1,15,TGTGCCAGCAGTGATTCCAGAACACAAGGCAATGAGCAGTTCTTC,CASSDSRTQGNEQFF
-,TRBV6-1,-,TRBJ1-5,16,TGTGCCAGCAGTGAGGGCAGTCTCGGTGGCAATCAGCCCCAGCATTTT,CASSEGSLGGNQPQHF
-,TRBV4-1,-,TRBJ2-3,18,TGCGCCAGCAGCCAAGACCAGGTGGGGCGGATTGTAAGGGATACGCAGTATTTT,CASSQDQVGRIVRDTQYF
-,TRBV5-1,-,TRBJ2-2,16,TGCGCCAGCAGCTTGGTCCCAGGGCTGGGCACCGGGGAGCTGTTTTTT,CASSLVPGLGTGELFF
-,TRBV7-2,-,TRBJ2-3,12,TGTGCCAGCGGCCGAGCGGTAGATACGCAGTATTTT,CASGRAVDTQYF
-,TRBV4-1,-,TRBJ2-1,15,TGCGCCAGCAGCCGGACCCCGGGGGCTAGTAATGAGCAGTTCTTC,CASSRTPGASNEQFF
-,TRBV6-4,-,TRBJ2-4,11,TGTGCCAGCAGTCCTATAGCGGTACAGTACTTC,CASSPIAVQYF
-,TRBV11-2,-,TRBJ2-3,17,TGTGCCAGCAGCTTAGGGGTTTGGGACGGCGACACAGATACGCAGTATTTT,CASSLGVWDGDTDTQYF
once,TRBV6-1,TRBD1,TRBJ2-7,16,TGTGCCAGCAGTGAATTGCCCGGGACAGGGGGCGACGAGCAGTACTTC,CASSELPGTGGDEQYF
-,TRBV2,TRBD1,TRBJ2-3,14,TGTGCCAGCAGGGCGACAGGGGAATCTGATACGCAGTATTTT,CASRATGESDTQYF
-,TRBV7-3,-,TRBJ1-4,18,TGTGCCAGCAGCTCGAATGGCGGGACGGTTGCAACTAATGAAAAACTGTTTTTT,CASSSNGGTVATNEKLFF
-,TRBV2,-,TRBJ2-5,13,TGTGCCAGCAGTGATTTATCGGGAGAGACCCAGTACTTC,CASSDLSGETQYF
-,TRBV18,TRBD2,TRBJ2-5,15,TGTGCCAGCTCACCACTCGCCCAGCGGGGTGAGACCCAGTACTTC,CASSPLAQRGETQYF
-,TRBV14,-,TRBJ2-3,12,TGTGCCAGCAGCCAATCCGCAGATACGCAGTATTTT,CASSQSADTQYF
-,TRBV10-1,TRBD2,TRBJ2-2,20,TGCGCCAGCAGTCCTACCCCGGGACTAGCGGGAGAAGGGAACACCGGGGAGCTGTTTTTT,CASSPTPGLAGEGNTGELFF
-,TRBV15,-,TRBJ1-4,13,TGTGCCACCAGCAGAAACGATGGTGAAAAACTGTTTTTT,CATSRNDGEKLFF
-,TRBV7-8,TRBD2,TRBJ2-1,17,TGTGCCAGCAGCTTAGTTCTGGGGAGGGCCCCCTACAATGAGCAGTTCTTC,CASSLVLGRAPYNEQFF
once,TRBV6-1,TRBD1,TRBJ1-2,15,TGTGCCAGCAGGGCCGGACAGGAGGATAACTATGGCTACACCTTC,CASRAGQEDNYGYTF
-,TRBV7-9,TRBD1,TRBJ1-4,15,TGTGCCAGCAGCTTAGTGGGGACAGGAGACGAAAAACTGTTTTTT,CASSLVGTGDEKLFF
-,TRBV10-2,TRBD1,TRBJ1-4,13,TGCGCCAGCCACAGGGGTCCTAATGAAAAACTGTTTTTT,CASHRGPNEKLFF
-,TRBV13,-,TRBJ2-7,14,TGTGCCAGCAGCTTAGAAGGGCCCTTCTACGAGCAGTACTTC,CASSLEGPFYEQYF
once,TRBV27,TRBD2,TRBJ2-1,15,TGTGCCAGCAGCCGGGCGGGAGCTCTCCGGGTTGAGCAGTTCTTC,CASSRAGALRVEQFF
-,TRBV11-1,-,TRBJ2-3,14,TGTGCCAGCACCCCCCAACGGGTCGGAGATACGCAGTATTTT,CASTPQRVGDTQYF
-,TRBV4-2,-,TRBJ1-3,13,TGTGCCAGCAGCCAACTGTCTGGAAACACCATATATTTT,CASSQLSGNTIYF
once,TRBV19,TRBD2,TRBJ2-1,16,TGTGCCAGTAGTATCGTAGGGACTAGCGGGATAAATGAGCAGTTCTTC,CASSIVGTSGINEQFF
-,TRBV6-5,-,TRBJ2-4,15,TGTGCCAGCAGTTACGCGGCGCCTGACAAAAACATTCAGTACTTC,CASSYAAPDKNIQYF
-,TRBV10-3,TRBD1,TRBJ2-7,14,TGTGCCATCAGTGCTGGGACAGGTACTTACGAGCAGTACTTC,CAISAGTGTYEQYF